The 13 T cell receptor beta chains below all came from one sample that was sequenced in a study of blood T cell repertoires in COVID-19. TCRdb's copy holds only in-frame clones and misses some; the assay was immunoSEQ multiplex PCR. The sample includes some 490,000 clones, approximately 85% of them seen just once. The specimen sequenced was peripheral blood. The receptors here all came from a human donor in a cohort sampled during active COVID-19.

The rearrangement uses TRBV28 and TRBJ2-3; a possible D gene is TRBD1 (5 bases). CDR3 length: 14 amino acids. Trimming left V 7 bases short and J 2 bases short, with 13 bases between. Per germline, CDR1 MDHEN and CDR2 SYDVKM. The CDR3 DNA sequence: TGTGCCAGCATTGACAGTCTAATCACAGATACGCAGTATTTT. Protein product: CASIDSLITDTQYF.

J is TRBJ1-1 and V is TRBV7-2; a weak D match, TRBD1 (5 bases). The CDR3 covers 13 residues. The V end was cut by 8 bases, the J end by 3 bases, with 13 bases between. Looked up from germline, CDR1 is SGHTA and CDR2 is FQGNSA. Here the CDR3 DNA reads TGTGCCAGCGGGGGGTCGGTGGACACTGAAGCTTTCTTT. It yields the protein CASGGSVDTEAFF.

The CDR3 here is CASSTGGAGDTQYF. The DNA of the CDR3 is TGCGCCAGCAGCACAGGGGGCGCGGGGGATACGCAGTATTTT. The rearrangement uses TRBV5-1 and TRBJ2-3, with TRBD1 identical over 9 bases. V shed 4 bases, J shed 6 bases, and the junction held 6 bases outside the gene matches. Germline loops: CDR1 SGHRS, CDR2 YFSETQ. The CDR3 is made up of 14 amino acids.

This clone was counted once. CDR3 protein: CASSPLQGAGMYEQYF. DNA of the CDR3: TGTGCCAGCTCACCGCTACAGGGGGCAGGCATGTACGAGCAGTACTTC. This sequence joins TRBV18 and TRBJ2-7; 9 bases match TRBD1. Germline V gene sequence: CDR1 KGHSH, CDR2 LQKENI. The CDR3 has 16 residues. The junction had 10 bases not matched to a gene; V was cut back by 3 bases and J by 4 bases.

This clone was seen repeatedly, ten times or more. The V call is TRBV19, the J call TRBJ1-2; D not certain. The CDR3 is made up of 14 amino acids. Trimming cost V 7 bases and J 1 base, with 13 bases left between them. The germline CDR1 and CDR2 sequences are LNHDA and SQIVND (reference sequence). In nucleotides, the CDR3 is TGTGCCAGTACCCCAGCGGGCCTTAACTATGGCTACACCTTC. It yields the protein CASTPAGLNYGYTF. The full variable domain, its missing parts supplied by reference TRBV19 and TRBJ1-2, is DGGITQSPKYLFRKEGQNVTLSCEQNLNHDAMYWYRQDPGQGLRLIYYSQIVNDFQKGDIAEGYSVSREKKESFPLTVTSAQKNPTAFYLCASTPAGLNYGYTFGSGTRLTVV.

The CDR3 nucleotides read TGTGCCAGCAGCTTCAGATCTGGGACAGGGAATTCACCCCTCCACTTT. This codes for CASSFRSGTGNSPLHF. The genes are TRBV5-4 and TRBJ1-6; TRBD1 aligns across 9 bases. V shed 2 bases, J shed 7 bases, and the junction held 7 bases outside the gene matches. The germline CDR1 and CDR2 sequences are SGHNT and YYREEE (reference sequence). The CDR3 loop spans 16 amino acids.

The chain is built from TRBV7-8 and TRBJ1-5; TRBD1 agrees at 7 bases. V gave up 0 bases and J gave up 6 bases; unmatched junction bases: 5. Germline-derived CDR1 and CDR2 are SGHVS and FQNEAQ. CDR3 size: 15 residues. CDR3 loop: CASSLAVGGGQPQHF. The CDR3 DNA follows: TGTGCCAGCAGCTTAGCAGTAGGGGGCGGTCAGCCCCAGCATTTT.

The J gene is TRBJ1-5, the V gene TRBV18; the D gene is possibly TRBD1 (6 bases). V was shortened by 4 bases and J by 0 bases, with 10 bases between the two germline ends. CDR3 length: 15 amino acids. CDR1 is KGHSH, CDR2 LQKENI, per germline. CDR3 nucleotide sequence: TGTGCCAGCTCACTCGACAGGAATAGCAATCAGCCCCAGCATTTT. Translation: CASSLDRNSNQPQHF.

This clone was picked up one time. The rearrangement links TRBV5-1 to TRBJ1-1; 7 nucleotides agree with TRBD1. The junction had 3 bases not matched to a gene; V was cut back by 3 bases and J by 1 base. The CDR3 has 14 residues. The germline CDR1 and CDR2 sequences are SGHRS and YFSETQ. CDR3 sequence (DNA): TGCGCCAGCAGCTCAACAGGGGAGAACACTGAAGCTTTCTTT. Encoded protein: CASSSTGENTEAFF.

This clone was found a few times. This chain links TRBV3-1 (or the pseudogene TRBV3-2) with TRBJ2-1, with 7 bases lining up with TRBD2. Germline assignment: CDR1 LGHDT and CDR2 YNNKEL (reference sequence). The CDR3 has 14 residues. Trimming at V came to 8 bases and at J to 5 bases, leaving 9 bases not matched to a gene. CDR3 coding DNA: TGTGCCAGCTCAATCGGCGGGAGACACAATGAGCAGTTCTTC. As protein: CASSIGGRHNEQFF.

The chain employs TRBV6-5 and TRBJ2-7; 7 bases map to TRBD2. CDR1 MNHEY and CDR2 SVGAGI come from the germline V gene. The CDR3 extends over 14 amino acids. V lost 8 bases and J lost 2; bases outside the gene matches: 9. The CDR3 DNA reads TGTGCCAGCCAGCGGGAATGGGGCCCCTACGAGCAGTACTTC. Amino acid sequence: CASQREWGPYEQYF.

V is TRBV24-1 and J is TRBJ1-1; 9 bases match TRBD1. V was pared by 4 bases and J by 8 bases, with 4 bases of the junction left unmatched. Germline lookup yields CDR1 KGHDR and CDR2 SFDVKD. The CDR3 spans 13 residues. Here the CDR3 reads CATSDGGTGEAFF. The CDR3 nucleotides are TGTGCCACCAGTGACGGGGGGACAGGGGAAGCTTTCTTT.

CDR3 loop: CASSISQGSSYEQYF. The CDR3 bases are TGTGCCAGTAGTATCAGCCAGGGGTCCTCCTACGAGCAGTACTTC. V gene TRBV19 combines with J gene TRBJ2-7; a weak D match, TRBD1 (6 bases). CDR3 size: 15 residues. V was clipped by 3 bases and J by 0 bases, with 12 bases between them. Germline CDR1 LNHDA, CDR2 SQIVND (reference sequence).